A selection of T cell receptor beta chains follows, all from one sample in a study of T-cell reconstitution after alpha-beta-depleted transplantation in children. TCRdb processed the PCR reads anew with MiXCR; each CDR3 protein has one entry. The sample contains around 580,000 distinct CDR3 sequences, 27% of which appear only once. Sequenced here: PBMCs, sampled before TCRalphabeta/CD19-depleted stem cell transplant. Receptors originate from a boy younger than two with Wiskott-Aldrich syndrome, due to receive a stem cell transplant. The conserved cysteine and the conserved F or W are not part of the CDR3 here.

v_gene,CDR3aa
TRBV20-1,SARSSGRFGSEQF
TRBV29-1,SVEFPGPDSNQPQH
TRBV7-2,ASSRGSNYGYT
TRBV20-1,SGVRGVFEQY
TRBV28,ASSFGRTQY
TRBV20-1,SARDFRGLGGQPQH
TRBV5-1,ASSRKTGTSGSYNEQF
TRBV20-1,SARDSYYGYT
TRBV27,ASSTRGGPRFYEQY
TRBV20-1,SAPTSGLSYNEQF
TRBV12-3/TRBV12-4,ASSLRASGDNEQF
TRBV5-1,ASSMAPTGVNTEAF
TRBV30,AWIRTRNSYGYT
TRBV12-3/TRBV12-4,ASRLEFAYGGGNEQF
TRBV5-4,ASSFGGTGANVLT
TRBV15,ATTTAGGYNEQF
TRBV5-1,ASSSQEGTEAF
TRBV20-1,SARVGTGVYEQY
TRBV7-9,ASSFLLAGGNEQF
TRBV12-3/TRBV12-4,ASSQPIAKNIQY
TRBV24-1,ATSEGQGARDTQY
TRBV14,AISRKRDYEQY
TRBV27,ASSLGLSGGEQF
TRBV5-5,ASSPTPPGWDEKLF